This TCR beta chain was found in a study of T cell repertoires in cytomegalovirus infection. Study information: Selection of CMV epitopes for the study included recently identified HLA-C-restricted and well-studied HLA-B-restricted ones.

As for this clonotype: Its antigen remains unknown.

Whole-study findings and limits: The study found HLA-C-restricted CMV-specific TCR beta clonotypes dominating the ex vivo response.

TCRdb re-called the reads through MiXCR, storing one row per CDR3 protein. This repertoire shows about 900,000 distinct CDR3 sequences, roughly 30% found once; its top ten account for 13%. Trimming stripped 7 bases from V and 2 bases from J, with 10 bases between. CDR3 size: 13 residues. Germline lookup yields CDR1 MNHNY and CDR2 SVGAGI (reference sequence). This TCR was recovered from a human donor in good health (CMV status not recorded). Some clones in this sample may be carry-over from other donors' samples. The sample consisted of cultured CD8+ T cells from PBMCs, taken from culture after CMV antigen stimulation. This chain uses TRBV6-6 with TRBJ2-3; a weak D match, TRBD1 (5 bases). The CDR3 here is CASNHRYTDTQYF. In DNA form, the CDR3 reads TGTGCCAGCAACCACAGGTACACAGATACGCAGTATTTT.